The rows below give T cell receptor beta chains drawn from one sample of a study of OX40 agonist ivuxolimab in advanced cancers. Here immunoSEQ multiplex PCR was the method, and the copy in TCRdb shows in-frame clones only, minus some. Seen here are tens of thousands of clones, about 82% observed once, and the top ten hold about 2.7%. Sample: CD4+ or CD8+ T cells sorted from blood, taken in a trial of the OX40 agonist ivuxolimab. These receptors were collected from an adult with an advanced solid tumor such as melanoma, head and neck, liver or kidney cancer. The CDR3 runs from the conserved cysteine through the conserved F or W. D genes are given only for firm matches. Clone size is given for some rows only: seen once, a few or many times, or a class if the clone is expanded.

D gene	clone size	V gene	J gene	CDR3 DNA	CDR3 protein
NA	NA	TRBV7-3	TRBJ2-7	TGTGCCAGCAGCAGGGACATTAGCTCCTACGAGCAGTACTTC	CASSRDISSYEQYF
TRBD2	NA	TRBV7-9	TRBJ2-2	TGTGCCAGCAGCTTCCTAGCGGGGGACACCGGGGAGCTGTTTTTT	CASSFLAGDTGELFF
NA	NA	TRBV6-6	TRBJ1-1	TGTGCCAGCGTCCTGGGGGTGAACACTGAAGCTTTCTTT	CASVLGVNTEAFF
NA	NA	TRBV27	TRBJ1-6	TGTGCCAGCAGCCGAACAGGGAGCTCCTATAATTCACCCCTCCACTTT	CASSRTGSSYNSPLHF
TRBD2	NA	TRBV10-3	TRBJ2-3	TGTGCCTCTCGGGGGGAGAGCACAGATACGCAGTATTTT	CASRGESTDTQYF
TRBD1	NA	TRBV5-1	TRBJ2-7	TGCGCCAGCAGCTGGGGGACAGGGGGGCCCCAGGTCTTTTACGAGCAGTACTTC	CASSWGTGGPQVFYEQYF
NA	NA	TRBV30	TRBJ1-2	TGTGCCTGGAGCATGTACGGGTGGGGGAGGTACACCTTC	CAWSMYGWGRYTF
TRBD2	NA	TRBV5-5	TRBJ2-7	TGTGCCAGCAGCTTGACTAGCGGGGCAAGGGAGCAGTACTTC	CASSLTSGAREQYF
TRBD2	once	TRBV9	TRBJ2-1	TGTGCCAGCAGCGGCGGGGGGAACTCCTACAATGAGCAGTTCTTC	CASSGGGNSYNEQFF
NA	few	TRBV7-2	TRBJ1-2	TGTGCCAGCAGCTCCAGAAGGGGGGATGGCTACACCTTC	CASSSRRGDGYTF
NA	few	TRBV5-1	TRBJ2-7	TGCGCCAGCAGCTTCAACACTGACTCCTACGAGCAGTACTTC	CASSFNTDSYEQYF
NA	NA	TRBV18	TRBJ2-2	TGTGCCAGCTCATTACAGGAAGACACCGGGGAGCTGTTTTTT	CASSLQEDTGELFF
NA	few	TRBV5-1	TRBJ1-6	TGCGCCAGCAGAAGAGGGGAAGACTATAATTCACCCCTCCACTTT	CASRRGEDYNSPLHF
NA	NA	TRBV7-2	TRBJ2-7	TGTGCCAGCAGCTTACAGGGAGGTTATGGGTTAGAGCAGTACTTC	CASSLQGGYGLEQYF
NA	NA	TRBV2	TRBJ1-2	TGTGCCAGCAGTGACTCCCGACTGATTGTTGGCTACACCTTC	CASSDSRLIVGYTF
TRBD1	NA	TRBV11-3	TRBJ2-7	TGTGCCAGTAGCCAGGGGACAGTTGAGCAGTACTTC	CASSQGTVEQYF
NA	NA	TRBV7-7	TRBJ2-7	TGTGCTAGCAGCTTACGGTTGGGGGCGGGCGAGCAGTACTTC	CASSLRLGAGEQYF
NA	NA	TRBV7-8	TRBJ2-7	TGTGCCAGCAGCTTAGAAGAATTCGCCTACGAGCAGTACTTC	CASSLEEFAYEQYF
TRBD2	NA	TRBV7-9	TRBJ2-3	TGTGCCAGCAGCTTAGGACTAGCGGGGGGGTACCTCACAGATACGCAGTATTTT	CASSLGLAGGYLTDTQYF
NA	NA	TRBV5-1	TRBJ2-7	TGCGCCAGCAGCTTTGAAGCCGGGACCTACGAGCAGTACTTC	CASSFEAGTYEQYF
TRBD2	NA	TRBV9	TRBJ2-1	TGTGCCAGCAGCGCCCGACTAGCGGGGGGGGGTGAGCAGTTCTTC	CASSARLAGGGEQFF
TRBD1	few	TRBV10-3	TRBJ1-1	TGTGCCATCAGCTCGAGGGGGCTAGGAACTGAAGCTTTCTTT	CAISSRGLGTEAFF
TRBD2	NA	TRBV10-3	TRBJ2-3	TGTGCCATCAGTGAGGGACTAGCGGCGGTGGATACGCAGTATTTT	CAISEGLAAVDTQYF
TRBD1	NA	TRBV7-9	TRBJ2-2	TGTGCCAGCAGCTCCCGGGACAGGGTTTCGACTTGGTCTACCGGGGAGCTGTTTTTT	CASSSRDRVSTWSTGELFF
TRBD1	few	TRBV6-1	TRBJ2-7	TGTGCCAGCAGGGGGCGGCAGGGGGCCGAGCAGTACTTC	CASRGRQGAEQYF
NA	once	TRBV7-6	TRBJ2-7	TGTGCCAGCAGCTTAACAGGGTTGGACGAGCAGTACTTC	CASSLTGLDEQYF